A single sample is the source of the 14 T cell receptor beta chains below, sequenced in a study of cytomegalovirus exposure and HLA in healthy donors (dated by TCRdb to the late 2010s). The method was the immunoSEQ multiplex PCR assay. A mixture of 60 forward primers for TCR Vbeta segments and 13 reverse primers for TCR Jbeta segments was used in the multiplex PCR. In TCRdb, the immuneACCESS table is reduced to in-frame sequences with V and J assigned. These tables do not hold every clone; where another copy was compared, an unresolved V gene accounts for under half, and the others remain unexplained. Counted in this sample were about 55,000 clones; approximately 71% of them appeared once. In total, the top ten clones hold about 32% of the sample. The sample taken for sequencing was PBMCs. These receptors were taken from a man in his forties or fifties in good health and CMV-seropositive.

This clone was seen more than once but under ten times. The chain combines TRBV7-9 with TRBJ1-1; tentative D call: TRBD1 (5 bases). Germline V gene data show CDR1 as SEHNR and CDR2 as FQNEAQ (reference sequence). The CDR3 runs 15 residues. Between the trimmed V and J ends, which lost 5 bases and 11 bases, there was a span of 24 bases. The CDR3 loop is CASSDQRQGSFIAFF. In nucleotides, the CDR3 is TGTGCCAGCAGCGACCAACGGCAGGGTAGTTTTATTGCTTTCTTT.

The chain recombines TRBV30 with TRBJ2-3; TRBD1 agrees at 7 bases. V gave up 3 bases and J gave up 6 bases; unmatched junction bases: 9. Germline assignment: CDR1 GTSNPN and CDR2 SVGIG (reference sequence). This CDR3 region has 14 residues. CDR3 DNA sequence: TGTGCCTGGAGGATACAGGGGTGGGGGGATACGCAGTATTTT. Translating it yields CAWRIQGWGDTQYF.

The J gene is TRBJ1-5, the V gene TRBV5-4; D is possibly TRBD1 (6 bases). Per the germline V gene, CDR1 is SGHNT and CDR2 is YYREEE (reference sequence). The CDR3 contains 14 residues. Trimming removed 0 bases from V and 6 bases from J, with 10 bases in between. CDR3 sequence reads: CASSLDRESQPQHF. CDR3 bases: TGTGCCAGCAGCTTGGACAGGGAGAGTCAGCCCCAGCATTTT.

The chain recombines TRBV6-1 with TRBJ1-1; no firm D call. Trimming cost V 4 bases and J 1 base, with 10 bases left between them. The CDR3 contains 14 residues. The germline V gene encodes CDR1 MNHNS and CDR2 SASEGT. In DNA form, the CDR3 reads TGTGCCAGCAGTGCTTCACACCAGAACACTGAAGCTTTCTTT. Amino acid sequence: CASSASHQNTEAFF.

The V gene is TRBV7-9, the J gene TRBJ1-2; possible D gene TRBD1, 5 bases. The V and J ends lost 5 bases and 4 bases respectively, with 17 bases between them. The CDR3 length is 15 residues. Germline loops: CDR1 SEHNR, CDR2 FQNEAQ (reference sequence). The CDR3 DNA follows: TGTGCCAGCAGCGAAACGGTTTCCGGGGGCTATGGCTACACCTTC. Translated, it gives CASSETVSGGYGYTF.

V gene TRBV5-5 combines with J gene TRBJ2-7; 9 bases agree with TRBD1. Per the germline V gene, CDR1 is SGHKS and CDR2 is YYEKEE (reference sequence). Trimming at V came to 1 base and at J to 7 bases, leaving 12 bases not matched to a gene. CDR3 length: 16 amino acids. The CDR3 sequence is CASSLSLLGQGWEQYF. In nucleotides, the CDR3 is TGTGCCAGCAGCTTGTCACTATTGGGACAGGGATGGGAGCAGTACTTC.

The V call is TRBV5-6, the J call TRBJ1-2, with 8 nucleotides matching TRBD1. The CDR3 covers 12 residues. J was trimmed by 4 bases and V by 4 bases; bases with no gene match: 0. Germline loops: CDR1 SGHDT, CDR2 YYEEEE. The CDR3 here is CASSGQGYGYTF. As DNA, the CDR3 is TGTGCCAGCAGCGGACAGGGCTATGGCTACACCTTC.

This clone has only one observation. This chain connects TRBV5-4 to TRBJ2-3; D not certain. Trimming left V 0 bases short and J 0 bases short, with 5 bases between. CDR3 size: 14 residues. Looked up from germline, CDR1 is SGHNT and CDR2 is YYREEE (reference sequence). CDR3 amino acids: CASSLDSSTDTQYF. The CDR3, as DNA: TGTGCCAGCAGCTTGGATTCTAGCACAGATACGCAGTATTTT.

The chain uses TRBV7-9 and TRBJ2-3; possible D gene TRBD2, 5 bases. Trimming left V 5 bases short and J 4 bases short, with 16 bases between. Germline assignment: CDR1 SEHNR and CDR2 FQNEAQ (reference sequence). The CDR3 extends over 15 amino acids. Written as DNA, the CDR3 is TGTGCCAGCAGCCCACTTCGGGGAAGGGCAGATACGCAGTATTTT. Amino acids: CASSPLRGRADTQYF.

The chain employs TRBV5-4 and TRBJ1-2; D uncertain. The CDR3 extends over 15 amino acids. V gave up 0 bases and J gave up 8 bases, with 17 bases separating them. Per germline, CDR1 SGHNT and CDR2 YYREEE (reference sequence). The CDR3 loop reads CASSLGNSIIGGYTF. The CDR3 nucleotides read TGTGCCAGCAGCTTGGGTAACAGTATTATCGGAGGCTACACCTTC.

The rearrangement links TRBV25-1 to TRBJ1-2; 8 bases agree with TRBD1. The V and J ends lost 4 bases and 1 base, in that order; junction bases with no gene match: 5. The CDR3 runs to 15 residues. Germline loops: CDR1 MGHDK, CDR2 SYGVNS. In DNA, the CDR3 is TGTGCCAGCAGTGGCACAGGGGGGTATAACTATGGCTACACCTTC. It yields the protein CASSGTGGYNYGYTF.

V is TRBV7-6 and J is TRBJ2-2, with 7 bases matching TRBD1. This CDR3 region has 16 residues. Looked up from germline, CDR1 is SGHVS and CDR2 is FNYEAQ. Unmatched junction bases numbered 10, after V lost 5 bases and J lost 4 bases. In DNA form, the CDR3 reads TGTGCCAGCAGCCCTCTCGACAGGGCGGGCACCGGGGAGCTGTTTTTT. Its translation: CASSPLDRAGTGELFF.

V is TRBV2 and J is TRBJ1-2; no clear D gene. Germline V gene sequence: CDR1 SNHLY, CDR2 FYNNEI. Trimming stripped 1 base from V and 8 bases from J, with 17 bases between. The CDR3 has 15 amino acids. This chain's CDR3 is CASSEGPGLYQGYTF. CDR3 DNA: TGTGCCAGCAGTGAAGGCCCTGGACTGTACCAAGGCTACACCTTC.

The chain joins TRBV27 to TRBJ2-7, with 9 nucleotides matching TRBD1. The CDR3 covers 14 residues. Germline assignment: CDR1 MNHEY and CDR2 SMNVEV (reference sequence). Trimming took 3 bases from V and 5 from J; bases not matched to a gene: 5. CDR3 sequence reads: CASSLWDRANEQYF. The CDR3 coding sequence is TGTGCCAGCAGTTTGTGGGACAGGGCCAACGAGCAGTACTTC.